The TCR beta chain under discussion was sequenced for a study of regulatory and conventional T cells in RAG deficiency. Genomic DNA came from blood conventional CD4+ T cells gated CD25-low CD127-high. With regard to this clone: Its antigen is not identified.

TCRdb keeps only in-frame clones here, not all; method: immunoSEQ multiplex PCR. The sample holds 34,000 or so clones, about three quarters seen once. Points from the study as a whole: In Omenn syndrome, Treg and Tconv repertoires overlapped >90%. Omenn syndrome and CID/AS patients had roughly 92-fold fewer unique Treg TCR beta sequences, versus around 9.8-fold elsewhere. RAG-deficient patients showed markedly lower Shannon entropy and higher Simpson indices than control T-cell subsets. In Omenn syndrome, sorted "Tregs" may be peripherally activated cells.

Trimming took 7 bases from V and 3 from J; bases not matched to a gene: 6. CDR1 is SQVTM, CDR2 ANQGSEA, per germline. This CDR3 has 13 amino acids. The sample was also linked to a second study, of regulatory T cells. That source reports: The PCR used 52 TRBV and 13 TRBJ primers.

Sequencing was carried out using CD4+ effector T cells sorted from blood. The rearrangement joins TRBV29-1 to TRBJ2-3, with 8 bases matching TRBD1. This receptor was taken from a human donor in good health. As DNA, the CDR3 is TGCAGCGGGGCGGACAGGGCAACAGATACGCAGTATTTT. It codes for CSGADRATDTQYF.